Listed below are T cell receptor beta chains from one sample, sequenced in a study of cytomegalovirus exposure and HLA in healthy donors. Generated by immunoSEQ multiplex PCR, the TCRdb table keeps only in-frame clones and is missing some. The table shows some 94,000 clones, with about 80% occurring only once. The sequencing input was PBMCs. The receptors originated from a man aged 35-49 years in good health and CMV-seronegative. Both conserved end residues are part of each CDR3. Each record gives: clone size, D gene, J gene, V gene, CDR3 protein, CDR3 DNA. D genes are given only for firm matches. The listing skips clone size in some rows; elsewhere it reads once, few, many or a size class.

-	TRBD1	TRBJ1-1	TRBV29-1	CSGRRDSDTEAFF	TGCAGCGGGAGACGGGACAGTGACACTGAAGCTTTCTTT
-	TRBD2	TRBJ2-3	TRBV5-4	CASRPPGGVGGTDTQYF	TGTGCCAGCAGACCCCCTGGGGGGGTTGGCGGCACAGATACGCAGTATTTT
once	TRBD1	TRBJ1-6	TRBV20-1	CSVRQGAFF	TGCAGTGTACGGCAGGGGGCCTTCTTT
once	TRBD1	TRBJ2-3	TRBV9	CASSVGGTGGSDTQYF	TGTGCCAGCAGCGTAGGGGGGACAGGCGGTTCAGATACGCAGTATTTT
few	-	TRBJ2-2	TRBV4-2	CASSLGTGDTGELFF	TGTGCCAGCAGCCTCGGGACTGGGGACACCGGGGAGCTGTTTTTT
-	TRBD2	TRBJ2-7	TRBV30	CAWTSGNYEQYF	TGTGCCTGGACTAGCGGGAACTACGAGCAGTACTTC
few	-	TRBJ2-2	TRBV6-5	CASKSQGSTGELFF	TGTGCCAGCAAAAGCCAGGGATCGACCGGGGAGCTGTTTTTT
-	TRBD2	TRBJ2-5	TRBV5-1	CASSLRAGGPETQYF	TGCGCCAGCAGCTTGAGGGCGGGGGGTCCAGAGACCCAGTACTTC
few	TRBD2	TRBJ2-1	TRBV9	CASSLAETYNEQFF	TGTGCCAGCAGCCTAGCGGAGACCTACAATGAGCAGTTCTTC
-	TRBD2	TRBJ2-5	TRBV7-2	CASSWTSGGSVGETQYF	TGTGCCAGCAGCTGGACTAGCGGGGGGTCCGTCGGTGAGACCCAGTACTTC
-	TRBD2	TRBJ2-3	TRBV4-2	CASSPGTSGGGPTDTQYF	TGTGCCAGCAGCCCCGGGACTAGCGGCGGGGGGCCCACAGATACGCAGTATTTT
-	TRBD2	TRBJ2-3	TRBV28	CASSTSGRAWTDTQYF	TGTGCCAGCAGTACTAGCGGGAGGGCATGGACAGATACGCAGTATTTT
-	TRBD1	TRBJ1-5	TRBV7-8	CASSLGRTGKWYQPQHF	TGTGCCAGCAGCTTAGGCAGGACAGGGAAGTGGTATCAGCCCCAGCATTTT
-	-	TRBJ1-1	TRBV6-6	CAILGGLNTEAFF	TGTGCTATACTCGGGGGATTGAACACTGAAGCTTTCTTT
-	-	TRBJ1-2	TRBV21-1	CASTPGQGSSGYTF	TGTGCCAGCACCCCGGGACAGGGGAGTTCTGGCTACACCTTC
-	-	TRBJ1-5	TRBV7-2	CASSFRGAGPQHF	TGTGCCAGCAGCTTCAGGGGAGCAGGGCCCCAGCATTTT
-	-	TRBJ1-1	TRBV7-9	CASSLEGVTEAFF	TGTGCCAGCAGCCTCGAGGGTGTCACTGAAGCTTTCTTT
-	-	TRBJ1-2	TRBV7-9	CASSAQDSLANYGYTF	TGTGCCAGCAGCGCCCAAGACAGCTTAGCTAACTATGGCTACACCTTC
medium-sized	TRBD1	TRBJ2-6	TRBV4-2	CASSQAGGSGANVLTF	TGTGCCAGCAGCCAAGCAGGGGGCTCTGGGGCCAACGTCCTGACTTTC
-	TRBD2	TRBJ2-2	TRBV9	CASKAGAGELFF	TGTGCCAGCAAAGCGGGAGCCGGGGAGCTGTTTTTT
-	-	TRBJ1-2	TRBV25-1	CASSEYGGSYGYTF	TGTGCCAGCAGTGAATATGGGGGGTCCTATGGCTACACCTTC
-	-	TRBJ2-5	TRBV18	CASSPLSAGETQYF	TGTGCCAGCTCACCACTTTCGGCAGGGGAGACCCAGTACTTC
-	-	TRBJ1-6	TRBV9	CASSVSQSPFNSPLHF	TGTGCCAGCAGCGTATCTCAGTCCCCTTTTAATTCACCCCTCCACTTT
once	TRBD2	TRBJ2-3	TRBV6-6	CASSYWTSGGDTQYF	TGTGCCAGCAGTTACTGGACTAGCGGGGGGGATACGCAGTATTTT
few	TRBD1	TRBJ1-1	TRBV6-5	CASSLGTGGRTEAFF	TGTGCCAGCAGTTTAGGGACAGGGGGCCGTACTGAAGCTTTCTTT
once	TRBD2	TRBJ2-3	TRBV5-1	CASSLGLSGRGTDTQYF	TGCGCCAGCAGCTTAGGACTTAGCGGGAGGGGCACAGATACGCAGTATTTT
-	-	TRBJ1-5	TRBV15	CATSRVRVSNQPQHF	TGTGCCACCAGCCGAGTGAGGGTGAGCAATCAGCCCCAGCATTTT
-	TRBD2	TRBJ2-7	TRBV19	CASSNSGSSYEQYF	TGTGCCAGTAGTAATAGCGGGAGCTCCTACGAGCAGTACTTC
-	TRBD1	TRBJ1-2	TRBV18	CASSSGQIYGYTF	TGTGCCAGCTCATCGGGACAGATCTATGGCTACACCTTC
once	TRBD1	TRBJ2-3	TRBV19	CASSRQGSTQYF	TGTGCCAGCTCCAGACAGGGAAGTACGCAGTATTTT
-	TRBD1	TRBJ2-3	TRBV10-3	CAISERQGVDTQYF	TGTGCCATCAGTGAGCGACAGGGGGTTGATACGCAGTATTTT
-	-	TRBJ2-1	TRBV18	CASSPQRNEQFF	TGTGCCAGCTCACCACAGAGGAATGAGCAGTTCTTC
few	TRBD1	TRBJ1-1	TRBV19	CASSPDRVRDTEAFF	TGTGCCAGTAGTCCCGACAGGGTACGAGACACTGAAGCTTTCTTT
-	-	TRBJ2-7	TRBV7-8	CASSSDNYEQYF	TGTGCCAGCAGCTCCGACAACTACGAGCAGTACTTC
-	-	TRBJ1-1	TRBV30	CAWRKHVNTEAFF	TGTGCCTGGAGGAAACATGTTAACACTGAAGCTTTCTTT
few	-	TRBJ1-4	TRBV5-4	CASSWVGQGLTNEKLFF	TGTGCCAGCAGCTGGGTGGGGCAGGGCTTAACTAATGAAAAACTGTTTTTT
-	TRBD1	TRBJ1-5	TRBV30	CACSGQGNQPQHF	TGTGCCTGTTCAGGACAGGGGAATCAGCCCCAGCATTTT
-	TRBD1	TRBJ1-2	TRBV6-4	CASSVSPGQGSYGYTF	TGTGCCAGCAGTGTTTCACCGGGACAGGGCTCCTATGGCTACACCTTC
-	TRBD2	TRBJ2-7	TRBV5-4	CASSPGGTSGTYEQYF	TGTGCCAGCAGCCCCGGGGGGACTAGCGGCACCTACGAGCAGTACTTC
-	-	TRBJ2-3	TRBV27	CASSLLGGQDTQYF	TGTGCCAGCAGTTTATTAGGGGGTCAAGATACGCAGTATTTT
few	-	TRBJ1-5	TRBV6-1	CASSEGGNNQPQHF	TGTGCCAGCAGTGAAGGAGGGAACAATCAGCCCCAGCATTTT
-	-	TRBJ1-1	TRBV29-1	CSVEWGGDTEAFF	TGCAGCGTTGAATGGGGGGGGGACACTGAAGCTTTCTTT
-	-	TRBJ1-5	TRBV7-2	CASTATGPGPQHF	TGTGCCAGCACCGCGACAGGTCCAGGGCCCCAGCATTTT
-	TRBD2	TRBJ2-1	TRBV10-1	CASSLAGVNEQFF	TGCGCCAGCTCCCTAGCGGGGGTCAATGAGCAGTTCTTC
-	-	TRBJ2-7	TRBV6-5	CASRKTGTYEQYF	TGTGCCAGCAGAAAAACAGGCACCTACGAGCAGTACTTC
-	TRBD1	TRBJ1-1	TRBV5-5	CASSLANPDRATEAFF	TGTGCCAGCAGCTTGGCAAACCCCGACAGGGCTACTGAAGCTTTCTTT
-	-	TRBJ2-4	TRBV30	CAWSPAKNIQYF	TGTGCCTGGAGTCCGGCCAAAAACATTCAGTACTTC
-	TRBD1	TRBJ1-6	TRBV28	CASRNRGRNSPLHF	TGTGCCAGCAGGAACAGGGGGCGGAATTCACCCCTCCACTTT
-	-	TRBJ2-2	TRBV5-6	CASSLPGANTGELFF	TGTGCCAGCAGCTTGCCGGGGGCGAACACCGGGGAGCTGTTTTTT
-	-	TRBJ1-4	TRBV2	CASKTDTAEKLFF	TGTGCCAGCAAAACCGACACGGCGGAAAAACTGTTTTTT
-	TRBD2	TRBJ2-5	TRBV28	CASKVGGGETQYF	TGTGCCAGCAAAGTCGGGGGGGGAGAGACCCAGTACTTC
-	TRBD1	TRBJ1-6	TRBV6-5	CASSSYRGDSPLHF	TGTGCCAGCAGTTCATACAGGGGGGATTCACCCCTCCACTTT
-	-	TRBJ2-2	TRBV5-4	CASSTAGALGGELFF	TGTGCCAGCAGCACCGCAGGGGCCCTCGGCGGGGAGCTGTTTTTT
few	TRBD2	TRBJ2-5	TRBV5-1	CASSDSGKQETQYF	TGCGCCAGCAGCGATAGCGGGAAGCAAGAGACCCAGTACTTC
few	-	TRBJ1-1	TRBV6-6	CASSLQLNTEAFF	TGTGCCAGCAGCTTACAATTGAACACTGAAGCTTTCTTT
once	-	TRBJ2-3	TRBV27	CASSSPLGRPQYF	TGTGCCAGCAGTTCGCCCCTCGGGAGACCGCAGTATTTT
few	-	TRBJ2-5	TRBV5-4	CASSSDWWETQYF	TGTGCCAGCAGCTCAGACTGGTGGGAGACCCAGTACTTC
-	TRBD2	TRBJ2-5	TRBV7-9	CASSLATSGRARETQYF	TGTGCCAGCAGCTTAGCTACTAGCGGGAGGGCCCGTGAGACCCAGTACTTC